This TCR beta chain was sequenced for a study of T cells in Graves' hyperthyroidism and ophthalmopathy. The investigators amplified TCR beta CDR3 regions from RNA transcripts. First-round RT-PCR targeting the TCR CDR3 was performed with the HTBI primer set. TCRdb reanalysed the multiplex PCR reads using MiXCR and keeps one entry per CDR3 protein. The table has 650,000 to 700,000 distinct CDR3 sequences, around 16% seen once. V lost 6 bases and J lost 1, with 11 bases in between. This CDR3 comprises 13 residues. Germline CDR1 is DFQATT and CDR2 is SNEGSKA (reference sequence). Diagnosis relied on clinical symptoms, serum thyroxine and TRAb, thyroid ultrasound and orbital computed tomography.

This sequence was found in a middle-aged man with Graves' hyperthyroidism. The J gene is TRBJ2-3, the V gene TRBV20-1, with D uncertain. The sample comprised blood. The CDR3 DNA reads as TGCAGTGCGGAAGCGCTGCGCACAGATACGCAGTATTTT. Protein: CSAEALRTDTQYF.